This entry lists 30 T cell receptor beta chains sequenced from one sample in a study of cytomegalovirus exposure and HLA in healthy donors. In the PCR, 60 Vbeta and 13 Jbeta primers were used. The table came from immunoSEQ multiplex PCR; TCRdb's copy has only in-frame clones and leaves some out. The data contain roughly 120,000 clones, roughly 70% of them singletons. The sample was PBMCs. The origin of the receptors is a woman aged 45-60 years in good health and CMV-seropositive.

The chain joins TRBV7-9 to TRBJ2-2; 8 bases are a match to TRBD1. Germline V gene sequence: CDR1 SEHNR, CDR2 FQNEAQ (reference sequence). The CDR3 sequence is 16 residues long. The trim removed 5 bases at V and 4 bases at J, leaving 9 bases unmatched. The CDR3 sequence: CASSPRTGQGTGELFF. The DNA of the CDR3 is TGTGCCAGCAGCCCCCGGACAGGGCAGGGCACCGGGGAGCTGTTTTTT.

The CDR3 nucleotides read TGTGCCAGCTCACCAGAGGCAGTGGGCTATGGCTACACCTTC. As protein: CASSPEAVGYGYTF. The V call is TRBV18, the J call TRBJ1-2, with D unclear. V shed 2 bases and J shed 4 bases, with 11 bases lying between them. CDR1 KGHSH and CDR2 LQKENI come from the germline V gene. This CDR3 is 14 amino acids long. The full variable domain, in which reference TRBV18 and TRBJ1-2 provide the parts outside the CDR3, is NAGVMQNPRHLVRRRGQEARLRCSPMKGHSHVYWYRQLPEEGLKFMVYLQKENIIDESGMPKERFSAEFPKEGPSILRIQQVVRGDSAAYFCASSPEAVGYGYTFGSGTRLTVV.

The chain joins TRBV7-2 to TRBJ2-3; 11 nucleotides match TRBD2. The CDR3 runs 15 residues. J gave up 5 bases and V 1 base, and 2 bases lay outside the gene matches. Per the germline V gene, CDR1 is SGHTA and CDR2 is FQGNSA. CDR3 amino acids: CASSLGLAGGDTQYF. The CDR3 region has the DNA TGTGCCAGCAGCTTAGGCCTAGCGGGGGGAGATACGCAGTATTTT.

The chain has TRBV28 and TRBJ2-5; 9 positions agree with TRBD2. The CDR3 runs 16 residues. V lost 0 bases and J lost 0; bases outside the gene matches: 2. Germline V gives CDR1 MDHEN, CDR2 SYDVKM. CDR3 region: CASSLWLAGNQETQYF. The CDR3 DNA reads as TGTGCCAGCAGTTTATGGCTAGCGGGAAACCAAGAGACCCAGTACTTC.

The chain uses TRBV5-1 and TRBJ2-7; 8 bases are a match to TRBD1. Trimming took 0 bases from V and 9 from J; bases not matched to a gene: 2. The CDR3 loop spans 12 amino acids. CDR1 and CDR2 from the germline V gene are SGHRS and YFSETQ. The CDR3 sequence: CASSLGGQGQYF. The CDR3 bases are TGCGCCAGCAGCTTGGGAGGACAGGGGCAGTACTTC. The entire variable domain, with the rest obtained from reference TRBV5-1 and TRBJ2-7, is as follows: KAGVTQTPRYLIKTRGQQVTLSCSPISGHRSVSWYQQTPGQGLQFLFEYFSETQRNKGNFPGRFSGRQFSNSRSEMNVSTLELGDSALYLCASSLGGQGQYFGPGTRLTVT.

Concerning this clone: This sample includes further DNA sequences coding for the same CDR3. This sequence joins TRBV7-9 and TRBJ1-5; maybe TRBD1 (5 bases). Germline V gives CDR1 SEHNR, CDR2 FQNEAQ (reference sequence). This CDR3 has 14 residues. V shed 1 base and J shed 3 bases, with 7 bases lying between them. CDR3 protein: CASSLEGVNQPQHF. Written as DNA, the CDR3 is TGTGCCAGCAGCTTAGAAGGGGTCAATCAGCCCCAGCATTTT.

The chain recombines TRBV5-4 with TRBJ2-5; 9 bases are a match to TRBD1. This CDR3 comprises 16 residues. J was trimmed by 4 bases and V by 5 bases; bases with no gene match: 12. Germline V gives CDR1 SGHNT, CDR2 YYREEE (reference sequence). In DNA form, the CDR3 reads TGTGCCAGCAGGAAAAAGGGACAGGGATTGGGAGAGACCCAGTACTTC. Its translation is CASRKKGQGLGETQYF.

V and J are TRBV19 and TRBJ2-3; 8 nucleotides agree with TRBD2. The V and J ends lost 4 bases and 2 bases, in that order; junction bases with no gene match: 5. Germline CDR1 is LNHDA and CDR2 is SQIVND (reference sequence). The CDR3 sequence is 15 residues long. CDR3 region: CASSTLAESTDTQYF. In nucleotides, the CDR3 is TGTGCCAGTAGTACACTAGCGGAGTCCACAGATACGCAGTATTTT.

This clone occurred once. The chain links TRBV4-3 to TRBJ1-3; 7 bases are shared with TRBD1. The CDR3 is 17 amino acids. V lost 5 bases, J lost 1 base, and 11 bases stayed unmatched. Looked up from germline, CDR1 is LGHNA and CDR2 is YSLEER. CDR3 sequence: CASSGRRGHGSGNTIYF. The DNA for the CDR3 is TGCGCCAGCAGCGGACGGAGGGGGCATGGGTCTGGAAACACCATATATTTT.

The chain employs TRBV7-2 and TRBJ1-1, with 8 bases lining up with TRBD1. Per germline, CDR1 SGHTA and CDR2 FQGNSA. The CDR3 loop spans 15 amino acids. J gave up 4 bases and V 8 bases, and 12 bases lay outside the gene matches. The CDR3: CASDPGQVLGTEAFF. The CDR3 DNA is TGTGCCAGCGATCCGGGACAGGTATTAGGCACTGAAGCTTTCTTT. Complete variable domain (other parts from reference TRBV7-2 and TRBJ1-1): GAGVSQSPSNKVTEKGKDVELRCDPISGHTALYWYRQSLGQGLEFLIYFQGNSAPDKSGLPSDRFSAERTGGSVSTLTIQRTQQEDSAVYLCASDPGQVLGTEAFFGQGTRLTVV.

This clone appeared a single time. The chain employs TRBV5-8 and TRBJ2-6, with TRBD2 matching over 8 bases. J was trimmed by 0 bases and V by 4 bases; bases with no gene match: 6. Germline V CDR1 and CDR2: SGHTS, YDEGEE. CDR3 size: 17 residues. Here the CDR3 reads CASSGGTRYSGANVLTF. The CDR3 DNA sequence: TGTGCCAGCAGCGGGGGGACTAGATACTCTGGGGCCAACGTCCTGACTTTC.

CDR3 residues: CASSGLDRATTNYGYTF. CDR3 nucleotides: TGTGCCAGCAGTGGGCTGGACAGAGCCACCACTAACTATGGCTACACCTTC. V usage is TRBV25-1 and J usage is TRBJ1-2, with D maybe TRBD1 (6 bases). CDR1 is MGHDK and CDR2 is SYGVNS in the germline V gene. This CDR3 contains 17 residues. V was trimmed by 4 bases and J by 0 bases, leaving 18 bases between them.

This chain connects TRBV28 to TRBJ2-5; D perhaps matches TRBD2 (5 bases). The CDR3 consists of 15 residues. Trimming took off 4 bases at V and 5 bases at J, with 17 bases between the two ends. In germline, CDR1 is MDHEN, CDR2 SYDVKM. For the CDR3, the DNA is TGTGCCAGCAGTTACCGCGCTCAAACTAGGGAGACCCAGTACTTC. Translation gives CASSYRAQTRETQYF.

This clone was picked up one time. V is TRBV14 and J is TRBJ1-2; 7 bases line up with TRBD1. This CDR3 has 14 amino acids. The V and J ends lost 4 bases and 3 bases, in that order; junction bases with no gene match: 5. Germline assignment: CDR1 SGHDN and CDR2 FVKESK. CDR3 in amino acids: CASSLTTGYYGYTF. The CDR3 region has the DNA TGTGCCAGCAGCCTAACGACAGGGTACTATGGCTACACCTTC.

V usage is TRBV4-3 and J usage is TRBJ2-3; 10 bases agree with TRBD2. The CDR3 runs to 17 residues. V shed 0 bases, J shed 4 bases, and the junction held 7 bases outside the gene matches. CDR1 and CDR2 (germline): LGHNA, YSLEER. The CDR3 DNA reads TGCGCCAGCAGCCAAGATACCAGCGGGGGGGCATCAGATACGCAGTATTTT. This translates into CASSQDTSGGASDTQYF.

The V call is TRBV7-2, the J call TRBJ2-7, with TRBD1 matching 9 bases. The CDR3 totals 15 residues. Germline V gives CDR1 SGHTA, CDR2 FQGNSA. Trimming cost V 5 bases and J 2 bases; bases outside gene matches: 7. In DNA, the CDR3 is TGTGCCAGCAGCCAAGGACAGGGGAAAACCTACGAGCAGTACTTC. Residues: CASSQGQGKTYEQYF.

This sequence joins TRBV11-2 and TRBJ2-6; D unresolved. This CDR3 region has 16 residues. Looked up from germline, CDR1 is SGHAT and CDR2 is FQNNGV. Between the trimmed V and J ends, which lost 3 bases and 0 bases, there was a span of 9 bases. CDR3 in DNA: TGTGCCAGCAGCTTTATAGTCCGCTCTGGGGCCAACGTCCTGACTTTC. Translation: CASSFIVRSGANVLTF. Looking up the rest from reference TRBV11-2 and TRBJ2-6 gives the full variable domain: EAGVAQSPRYKIIEKRQSVAFWCNPISGHATLYWYQQILGQGPKLLIQFQNNGVVDDSQLPKDRFSAERLKGVDSTLKIQPAKLEDSAVYLCASSFIVRSGANVLTFGAGSRLTVL.

The chain joins TRBV13 to TRBJ1-2, with TRBD1 matching over 7 bases. V lost 3 bases, J lost 5 bases, and 9 bases stayed unmatched. CDR1 is PRHDT and CDR2 is FYEKMQ in the germline V gene (reference sequence). The CDR3 contains 15 residues. The CDR3 here is CASSLGPGTAYGYTF. In DNA form, the CDR3 reads TGTGCCAGCAGCTTGGGCCCAGGGACAGCATATGGCTACACCTTC.

V is TRBV7-3 and J is TRBJ2-3; 10 bases fit TRBD2. Germline V gene data show CDR1 as SGHTA and CDR2 as FQGTGA. Germline trimming cut 4 bases from V and 2 bases from J; bases unmatched to any gene: 6. This CDR3 contains 16 residues. CDR3 protein: CASSSHTSGITDTQYF. DNA for the CDR3: TGTGCCAGCAGCTCGCACACTAGCGGGATCACAGATACGCAGTATTTT.

Here the CDR3 DNA reads TGCGCCAGCGGCGCGGGGACAGGCGGGGAGCTGTTTTTT. Residues: CASGAGTGGELFF. This chain connects TRBV5-1 to TRBJ2-2, with 8 bases fitting TRBD1. CDR1 is SGHRS and CDR2 is YFSETQ in the germline V gene. The CDR3 covers 13 residues. V lost 7 bases to trimming and J lost 7 bases; unmatched junction nucleotides: 6.

V gene TRBV11-2 combines with J gene TRBJ1-1; D perhaps matches TRBD1 (5 bases). The CDR3 totals 14 residues. Trimming took off 5 bases at V and 4 bases at J, with 14 bases between the two ends. The germline gives CDR1 SGHAT, CDR2 FQNNGV. The CDR3 loop is CASSLQLTGTEAFF. In nucleotides, the CDR3 is TGTGCCAGCAGCCTCCAGCTTACAGGCACTGAAGCTTTCTTT.

J is TRBJ1-2 and V is TRBV19; D might be TRBD1 (5 bases). Trimming pared 5 bases from V and 7 bases from J, leaving 17 bases between. The germline V gene has CDR1 LNHDA and CDR2 SQIVND (reference sequence). This CDR3 is 14 amino acids long. The CDR3 DNA sequence: TGTGCCAGTAGTGCCCTAACAGGTGTCTCTGGCTACACCTTC. Protein: CASSALTGVSGYTF.

This clone was picked up a small number of times. This sequence joins TRBV4-1 and TRBJ1-1; no firm D call. V was pared by 1 base and J by 0 bases, with 12 bases between. From germline, CDR1 is MGHRA and CDR2 YSYEKL. The CDR3 is 16 amino acids. CDR3 region: CASSQVLAGMNTEAFF. The DNA for the CDR3 is TGCGCCAGCAGCCAAGTGTTGGCAGGCATGAACACTGAAGCTTTCTTT.

This chain links TRBV11-2 with TRBJ2-7, with D tentatively TRBD1 (5 bases). The V gene lost 0 bases and the J gene lost 9 bases, with 12 bases spanning the gap. Germline V gives CDR1 SGHAT, CDR2 FQNNGV. The CDR3 consists of 13 residues. As DNA, the CDR3 is TGTGCCAGCAGCTTAGATCTAAAGGGGTCGCAGTACTTC. Amino acids: CASSLDLKGSQYF.

The sample holds a few counts of this clone. The rearrangement joins TRBV11-2 to TRBJ2-7, with a possible D match to TRBD2 (6 bases). The CDR3 contains 15 residues. Germline V gives CDR1 SGHAT, CDR2 FQNNGV. V lost 0 bases to trimming and J lost 1 base, with 10 bases between them. DNA of the CDR3: TGTGCCAGCAGCTTAGAGGGGGGAGTGTCCTACGAGCAGTACTTC. This encodes CASSLEGGVSYEQYF.

The gene calls are TRBV18 and TRBJ2-7, with 9 positions matching TRBD2. The V gene end was trimmed by 5 bases and the J gene end by 5 bases; junction bases not matched to a gene: 7. Germline V gene sequence: CDR1 KGHSH, CDR2 LQKENI. The CDR3 extends over 14 amino acids. CDR3 residues: CASSASGIAHEQYF. The CDR3 DNA reads TGTGCCAGCTCAGCTAGCGGGATCGCCCACGAGCAGTACTTC.

The chain links TRBV5-6 to TRBJ2-7; the D is unclear. The CDR3 is 13 residues long. The V end lost 2 bases, the J end lost 3 bases, and 9 bases lay between the germline ends. Germline assignment: CDR1 SGHDT and CDR2 YYEEEE. The CDR3 DNA is TGTGCCAGCAGCTTTGGGCAAGTCTACGAGCAGTACTTC. Translated, it gives CASSFGQVYEQYF.

The chain couples TRBV5-4 to TRBJ2-2; TRBD1 matches at 7 bases. The CDR3 is made up of 14 amino acids. Trimming removed 2 bases from V and 4 bases from J; junction bases left unmatched: 2. Germline V CDR1 and CDR2: SGHNT, YYREEE (reference sequence). The CDR3 region has the DNA TGTGCCAGCAGCTTCGGACAGGCCACCGGGGAGCTGTTTTTT. This codes for CASSFGQATGELFF. The full variable domain, its missing parts supplied by reference TRBV5-4 and TRBJ2-2, is ETGVTQSPTHLIKTRGQQVTLRCSSQSGHNTVSWYQQALGQGPQFIFQYYREEENGRGNFPPRFSGLQFPNYSSELNVNALELDDSALYLCASSFGQATGELFFGEGSRLTVL.

In the case of this clone: Likely a read error: the CDR3 ends without its conserved phenylalanine or tryptophan. The chain carries TRBV6-5 and TRBJ1-2; 10 bases line up with TRBD1. This CDR3 is built from 14 residues. Germline CDR1 and CDR2: MNHEY and SVGAGI. V was pared by 8 bases and J by 6 bases, with 9 bases of the junction left unmatched. The CDR3 here is CASGGDRGRDGYTV. CDR3 nucleotides: TGTGCCAGCGGAGGAGACAGGGGGCGGGATGGCTACACCGTC.

The CDR3 DNA reads TGTGCCAGCAGCCCCTCCGGGACAGCAAATGAAAAACTGTTTTTT. Residues: CASSPSGTANEKLFF. V usage is TRBV4-2 and J usage is TRBJ1-4, with 7 bases identical to TRBD1. The trim removed 4 bases at V and 5 bases at J, leaving 7 bases unmatched. The CDR3 covers 15 residues. Germline V lookup: CDR1 LGHNA, CDR2 YNFKEQ.